Below, one TCR beta chain is given with its context. V lost 6 bases and J 7 bases, leaving 19 bases between the germline ends. Per germline, CDR1 MNHEY and CDR2 SMNVEV (reference sequence). The CDR3 has 14 residues. This sample is drawn from a study of shared clonotypes between healthy human individuals. Researchers divided each subset's genomic DNA evenly across several immunoSEQ plates. Unsorted PBMC replicate PCRs used 300 ng DNA, 25,000 to 30,000 T cell genomes. The data were produced by immunoSEQ multiplex PCR, yet TCRdb's version contains in-frame clones alone and is incomplete. The sample contains about 490,000 clones, about 82% of which appear only once.

The sequence was collected from a woman aged 35 to 49 in good health. Some clones in this sample may be carry-over from other donors' samples. The rearrangement joins TRBV27 to TRBJ2-7, with D perhaps matching TRBD1 (6 bases). The sample taken for sequencing was PBMCs. CDR3 sequence reads: CASSSRQDSWEQYF. The CDR3 DNA is TGTGCCAGCAGCTCAAGACAGGACTCCTGGGAGCAGTACTTC.